What follows are 23 T cell receptor beta chains derived from one specimen sequenced in a study of T cells after yellow fever vaccination. MiXCR was run by TCRdb on the 5' RACE reads, yielding one entry per CDR3 protein. The profile covers about 340,000 distinct CDR3 sequences, with 8.7% appearing a single time and 18% taken by the ten largest. The sample here was PBMCs, taken on the day of the first yellow fever vaccination. The receptors come from a man between 18 and 35 years old who received the YFV17D yellow fever vaccine.

V and J are TRBV24-1 and TRBJ2-5, with a possible D match to TRBD2 (8 bases). The CDR3 is 16 amino acids. The V and J ends lost 2 bases and 6 bases respectively, with 18 bases between them. Germline CDR1 reads KGHDR; CDR2 reads SFDVKD. CDR3: CATSDSGLGGGQTQYF. The CDR3 DNA reads TGTGCCACCAGTGATTCGGGACTAGGGGGCGGACAGACCCAGTACTTC.

The rearrangement uses TRBV18 and TRBJ2-7; TRBD1 is a possible D gene (7 bases). This CDR3 is built from 13 residues. Germline CDR1 and CDR2: KGHSH and LQKENI. Trimming cost V 3 bases and J 4 bases, with 10 bases left between them. The CDR3 DNA is TGTGCCAGCTCACCCCAGGGGGGTTACGAGCAGTACGTC. Protein: CASSPQGGYEQYV.

The chain joins TRBV5-1 to TRBJ2-4, with D possibly matching TRBD1 (5 bases). Germline CDR1 and CDR2: SGHRS and YFSETQ. Trimming shortened V by 0 bases and J by 6 bases, and 22 bases separated the two germline ends. This CDR3 has 18 residues. Here the CDR3 DNA reads TGCGCCAGCAGCTTGGAGGGTATGGTAGGGGCTATGAGAAACATTCAGTACTTC. Protein sequence: CASSLEGMVGAMRNIQYF.

Comments on this clonotype: At one end, the junction sequence differs from germline, possibly due to a read error. In DNA form, the CDR3 reads TGTGCCAACAGCTCGACAGGGGGCGGTACGCAGTATTTT. It codes for CANSSTGGGTQYF. The rearrangement joins TRBV11-2 to TRBJ2-3; TRBD1 matches 10 bases. The CDR3 extends over 13 amino acids. CDR1 and CDR2 (germline): SGHAT, FQNNGV.

This clonotype appeared many times. The chain combines TRBV18 with TRBJ2-3, with D perhaps TRBD2 (7 bases). Germline V CDR1 and CDR2: KGHSH, LQKENI. The CDR3 loop spans 15 amino acids. The V and J ends lost 2 bases and 6 bases respectively, with 15 bases between them. The chain's CDR3 is CASSPFAGAEDTQYF. The CDR3 region has the DNA TGTGCCAGCTCACCATTCGCGGGGGCTGAGGATACGCAGTATTTT.

A few counts support this clonotype. This chain uses TRBV7-2 with TRBJ2-2; D call uncertain. There are 14 residues in the CDR3. Trimming left V 5 bases short and J 6 bases short, with 13 bases between. Germline CDR1 SGHTA, CDR2 FQGNSA. The CDR3 coding sequence is TGTGCCAGCAGCCCGGGCCCCGGGTCCGGGGAGCTGTTTTTT. Amino acid sequence: CASSPGPGSGELFF. Filled out from reference TRBV7-2 and TRBJ2-2, the complete variable domain reads GAGVSQSPSNKVTEKGKDVELRCDPISGHTALYWYRQSLGQGLEFLIYFQGNSAPDKSGLPSDRFSAERTGGSVSTLTIQRTQQEDSAVYLCASSPGPGSGELFFGEGSRLTVL.

This clonotype was counted ten times or more. The rearrangement links TRBV12-3 or TRBV12-4 to TRBJ2-3, with 7 bases identical to TRBD1. This CDR3 has 13 residues. V was pared by 6 bases and J by 6 bases, with 6 bases of the junction left unmatched. The CDR3 spells CASSPFRGDTQYF. CDR3 bases: TGTGCCAGCAGCCCTTTCAGGGGGGATACGCAGTATTTT.

The chain joins TRBV9 to TRBJ2-3; D unresolved. Trimming took 4 bases from V and 6 from J, leaving 12 bases between them. Germline loops: CDR1 SGDLS, CDR2 YYNGEE. CDR3 length: 13 residues. The chain's CDR3 is CASSPPGWDTQYF. CDR3 coding DNA: TGTGCCAGCAGCCCCCCCGGGTGGGATACGCAGTATTTT.

This clonotype turned up a few times. The chain links TRBV19 to TRBJ2-1; no clear D. V dropped 5 bases and J dropped 7 bases, with 9 bases sitting between them. The CDR3 totals 12 residues. CDR1 is LNHDA, CDR2 SQIVND, per germline (reference sequence). In DNA form, the CDR3 reads TGTGCCAGTAGTTGGACGGCGAATGAGCAGTTCTTC. Protein product: CASSWTANEQFF.

This clonotype was seen many times. The chain uses TRBV4-2 and TRBJ2-7; 7 bases agree with TRBD1. The germline V gene encodes CDR1 LGHNA and CDR2 YNFKEQ. Trimming at V came to 3 bases and at J to 3 bases, leaving 5 bases not matched to a gene. The CDR3 extends over 14 amino acids. DNA of the CDR3: TGTGCCAGCAGCCACCGGGACAGAGACTACGAGCAGTACTTC. Amino acids: CASSHRDRDYEQYF.

The chain uses TRBV6-2 or TRBV6-3 and TRBJ2-5; weak D call: TRBD2 (5 bases). This CDR3 contains 14 residues. Germline assignment: CDR1 MNHEY and CDR2 SVGEGT. V dropped 5 bases and J dropped 5 bases, with 15 bases sitting between them. CDR3 nucleotides: TGTGCCAGCAGTCCTGACTACCTGGTGGAGACCCAGTACTTC. Its protein is CASSPDYLVETQYF.

The chain employs TRBV6-1 and TRBJ2-7; tentative D call: TRBD2 (5 bases). V dropped 7 bases and J dropped 0 bases, with 13 bases sitting between them. The CDR3 spans 14 residues. The germline V gene has CDR1 MNHNS and CDR2 SASEGT. The DNA of the CDR3 is TGTGCCAGCAAGGACTTCCAGTACTCCTACGAGCAGTACTTC. The encoded protein is CASKDFQYSYEQYF.

This clonotype was picked up a small number of times. The V call is TRBV3-1, the J call TRBJ1-5; 8 positions match TRBD1. V shed 3 bases, J shed 5 bases, and the junction held 9 bases outside the gene matches. CDR1 is LGHDT and CDR2 is YNNKEL in the germline V gene (reference sequence). The CDR3 has 16 amino acids. This CDR3 is CASSQEDRVNYQPQHF. CDR3 bases: TGTGCCAGCAGCCAGGAGGACAGGGTAAATTATCAGCCCCAGCATTTT.

The chain carries TRBV6-6 and TRBJ2-7; D is uncertain. The CDR3 is 13 residues long. V shed 2 bases and J shed 3 bases, with 8 bases lying between them. Germline V gives CDR1 MNHNY, CDR2 SVGAGI (reference sequence). The CDR3 sequence: CASSYNLYYEQYV. The CDR3 nucleotides are TGTGCCAGCAGTTACAACCTTTACTACGAGCAGTACGTC.

This clonotype was seen a few times. The chain employs TRBV6-5 and TRBJ1-2; a possible D gene is TRBD1 (5 bases). Trimming cost V 2 bases and J 5 bases, with 9 bases left between them. The CDR3 length is 13 residues. Germline V lookup: CDR1 MNHEY, CDR2 SVGAGI. CDR3 nucleotide sequence: TGTGCCAGCAGTTACGGGGCGTTATATGGCTACACCTTC. Translating it yields CASSYGALYGYTF.

This clonotype was seen ten or more times. This chain joins TRBV9 and TRBJ2-6; D remains unclear. The CDR3 runs to 14 residues. Trimming removed 4 bases at V and 1 base at J, with 6 bases between. Germline V gene sequence: CDR1 SGDLS, CDR2 YYNGEE. The CDR3 sequence: CASSTLSGANVLTF. CDR3 nucleotide sequence: TGTGCCAGCAGCACCTTATCTGGGGCCAACGTCCTGACTTTC.

This clonotype was counted only a few times. This chain joins TRBV6-5 and TRBJ2-1, with D possibly TRBD2 on 5 matching bases. CDR1 and CDR2 from the germline V gene are MNHEY and SVGAGI. V lost 4 bases to trimming and J lost 5 bases, with 21 bases between them. This CDR3 has 17 amino acids. The CDR3 DNA reads TGTGCCAGCAGTTCACTGGCGGGTCCCCTGCGACACAATGAGCAGTTCTTC. Amino acid sequence: CASSSLAGPLRHNEQFF.

This clonotype was seen a handful of times. The chain couples TRBV20-1 to TRBJ2-1, with 9 bases identical to TRBD2. CDR3 size: 15 residues. The germline V gene has CDR1 DFQATT and CDR2 SNEGSKA (reference sequence). V shed 5 bases and J 8 bases; nucleotides not matched to a gene: 13. CDR3 loop: CSAGPPGLANHEQFF. CDR3 DNA: TGCAGTGCTGGCCCTCCGGGACTAGCTAACCATGAGCAGTTCTTC.

This rearrangement joins TRBV23-1 to TRBJ1-5; no reliable D call. TRBV23-1 is assigned to the ORF class and has an uncertain function. This CDR3 has 18 residues. The V gene lost 0 bases and the J gene lost 0 bases, with 15 bases spanning the gap. The CDR3 spells CASSQSSRMIYSNQPQHF. The CDR3 DNA reads as TGCGCCAGCAGTCAATCGTCGCGGATGATTTATAGCAATCAGCCCCAGCATTTT.

This clonotype turned up a few times. The gene calls are TRBV7-9 and TRBJ1-4, with a possible D match to TRBD1 (5 bases). Trimming removed 5 bases from V and 7 bases from J, with 14 bases in between. Germline CDR1 reads SEHNR; CDR2 reads FQNEAQ (reference sequence). CDR3 length: 14 residues. The CDR3 spells CASSPEGRSEKLFF. The CDR3 DNA follows: TGTGCCAGCAGCCCCGAGGGGCGGTCTGAAAAACTGTTTTTT.

This clonotype turned up a few times. The chain employs TRBV13 and TRBJ2-5, with D unresolved. Per germline, CDR1 PRHDT and CDR2 FYEKMQ (reference sequence). The CDR3 runs to 14 residues. V shed 2 bases and J shed 3 bases, with 10 bases lying between them. CDR3 coding DNA: TGTGCCAGCAGCTTACGAGCGTTTGAAGAGACCCAGTACTTC. Translated: CASSLRAFEETQYF.

V usage is TRBV10-1 and J usage is TRBJ2-3; 13 nucleotides line up with TRBD2. The CDR3 loop spans 16 amino acids. With 3 bases clipped from V and 4 bases from J, the junction kept 4 bases outside the gene matches. Germline V gene data show CDR1 as WNHNN and CDR2 as SYGVQD (reference sequence). The DNA of the CDR3 is TGCGCCAGCAGTGATACTAGCGGGGGGGCCGCAGATACGCAGTATTTT. The encoded protein is CASSDTSGGAADTQYF.

The table lists this clonotype with a few counts. The chain is built from TRBV5-1 and TRBJ1-6; TRBD1 might be the D (5 bases). V gave up 0 bases and J gave up 0 bases, with 13 bases separating them. From germline, CDR1 is SGHRS and CDR2 YFSETQ. The CDR3 extends over 18 amino acids. Here the CDR3 DNA reads TGCGCCAGCAGCTTGGGAGGGGCCGATCTCTCCTATAATTCACCCCTCCACTTT. Translation gives CASSLGGADLSYNSPLHF.